The clone carrying this TCR beta chain turned up a few times. As yet, its antigen is unknown. Noted time point: week 47, end of study. The study gave 300 ug of mutant IDH1 20-mer peptide per vaccine dose, with topical imiquimod. Germline V gene lookup returns CDR1 SGHTA and CDR2 FQGTGA. Trimming took off 5 bases at V and 2 bases at J, with 9 bases between the two ends. The length of the CDR3 is 13 residues. Clones were read by immunoSEQ multiplex PCR, and TCRdb kept only the in-frame ones, dropping some. The sample lists 30,000 to 40,000 clones, approximately 92% occurring once. These data are taken from a study of a mutant IDH1 vaccine in newly diagnosed glioma. Overall study context: Vaccination started 4-6 weeks after radiotherapy alone, or with temozolomide cycles. Patients got radiotherapy, temozolomide, or both beforehand, and most got both.

The source was PBMCs, collected from a glioma patient whose treatment included an IDH1 peptide vaccine. The rearrangement uses TRBV7-3 and TRBJ1-2; D call uncertain. This clonotype was obtained from a woman aged 40 to 55 with glioma. Written as DNA, the CDR3 is TGTGCCAGCAGCCCGGGCCAAAACTATGGCTACACCTTC. Translating gives CASSPGQNYGYTF.